One TCR beta chain is described in this entry. Its antigen is undetermined. PCR used 60 Vbeta primers and 13 Jbeta primers. Measured with immunoSEQ multiplex PCR; TCRdb has only the in-frame clones, and not every one. This table holds around 67,000 clones, around 78% found once. The sample is drawn from a study of cytomegalovirus exposure and HLA in healthy donors. Broader study findings: There were under 200 TCR beta chains listed as cytomegalovirus-associated. A previous analysis found most TCR beta V segments productive roughly 90% or roughly 30% of the time. Presence/absence analyses assumed roughly uniform sequencing depth across donors.

Everyone who donated was a healthy bone marrow donor. The CDR3 has 14 residues. Germline CDR1 SQVTM, CDR2 ANQGSEA. V lost 0 bases to trimming and J lost 8 bases, with 14 bases between them. The sample was PBMCs. The TCR originated in a man younger than 35 in good health and CMV-seropositive. The chain combines TRBV29-1 with TRBJ2-1; D possibly corresponds to TRBD2 (6 bases). The CDR3 coding sequence is TGCAGCGTTGAAGATGGAGGGAGAGAATATGAGCAGTTCTTC. Its translation: CSVEDGGREYEQFF.